This T cell receptor beta chain was captured by sequencing in a study of cytomegalovirus exposure and HLA in healthy donors. Overall study results and limits: In the analysis, some V segments, TRBV6-2 and TRBV6-3 included, were excluded as indistinguishable. A highly shared variant cluster was judged a likely technical artifact.

Germline assignment: CDR1 SNHLY and CDR2 FYNNEI. J lost 7 bases, V lost 6 bases, and 13 bases had no gene match. The CDR3 sequence is 17 residues long. The PCR used 60 Vbeta and 13 Jbeta primers. Clones were read by immunoSEQ multiplex PCR, and TCRdb kept only the in-frame ones, dropping some. This sample has around 150,000 clones, with about 80% found just once. Remarks on this clone: Its antigen is currently unknown.

The TCR originated in a man aged 30 to 45 in good health and CMV-seronegative. Sequencing input: PBMCs. The rearrangement joins TRBV2 to TRBJ2-3; 13 bases are shared with TRBD2. In DNA, the CDR3 is TGTGCCAGCAGCCCTGGGTCACTAGCGGGGGGGCTAAATACGCAGTATTTT. Residues: CASSPGSLAGGLNTQYF.